Listed here are 7 T cell receptor beta chains from one sample, sequenced in a study of chemoradiotherapy in HPV16-positive cancers. Assay: immunoSEQ multiplex PCR; the TCRdb copy retains only in-frame clones and omits some. Among roughly 10,000 clones, around 68% were seen once, and the ten largest hold around 35%. Sampling was performed from a patient who underwent chemoradiotherapy. These receptors were obtained from a human donor with HPV-associated anogenital cancer.

The genes are TRBV19 and TRBJ2-7, with a tentative D call TRBD1 (6 bases). Germline V gene sequence: CDR1 LNHDA, CDR2 SQIVND (reference sequence). The length of the CDR3 is 14 residues. Trimming shortened V by 7 bases and J by 2 bases, and 15 bases separated the two germline ends. CDR3 loop: CASNAGDLPYEQYF. The CDR3 nucleotides are TGTGCCAGTAATGCAGGGGACCTCCCCTACGAGCAGTACTTC.

The chain uses TRBV2 and TRBJ2-1; 11 bases map to TRBD2. The V gene end was trimmed by 7 bases and the J gene end by 7 bases; junction bases not matched to a gene: 12. The V gene's germline CDR1 is SNHLY and CDR2 FYNNEI. CDR3 size: 16 residues. As DNA, the CDR3 is TGTGCCAGCATCATTCTAGCGGGGGGCGGAGAGAATGAGCAGTTCTTC. This translates into CASIILAGGGENEQFF.

V gene TRBV7-8 combines with J gene TRBJ2-5; TRBD2 aligns across 12 bases. The V and J ends lost 5 bases and 0 bases, in that order; junction bases with no gene match: 4. The CDR3 is 16 amino acids. Germline values: CDR1 SGHVS, CDR2 FQNEAQ. The CDR3 protein is CASSKLAGGYQETQYF. DNA for the CDR3: TGTGCCAGCAGCAAACTAGCGGGAGGTTACCAAGAGACCCAGTACTTC.

This clone was observed a few times. The chain employs TRBV5-1 and TRBJ1-6; TRBD1 agrees at 7 bases. With V trimmed by 4 bases and J by 10 bases, 8 bases remained unmatched. Germline CDR1 is SGHRS and CDR2 is YFSETQ. The CDR3 spans 14 residues. The CDR3 here is CASSGRDSDSPLHF. As DNA, the CDR3 is TGCGCCAGCAGCGGCCGGGACAGTGACTCACCCCTCCACTTT.

V usage is TRBV30 and J usage is TRBJ2-7, with 7 bases identical to TRBD2. CDR1 is GTSNPN and CDR2 is SVGIG in the germline V gene (reference sequence). This CDR3 has 12 residues. J gave up 6 bases and V 4 bases, and 6 bases lay outside the gene matches. CDR3 coding DNA: TGTGCCTGGACGGGGGGTCGTTCCGAGCAGTACTTC. Protein sequence: CAWTGGRSEQYF.

This sequence joins TRBV4-3 and TRBJ1-5; 9 bases line up with TRBD1. This CDR3 region has 15 residues. Trimming cost V 3 bases and J 6 bases; bases outside gene matches: 6. Germline CDR1 and CDR2: LGHNA and YSLEER. CDR3 nucleotide sequence: TGCGCCAGCAGCCATGGGACAGGGCTAGGTCAGCCCCAGCATTTT. It yields the protein CASSHGTGLGQPQHF.

By share, this clone counts as medium-sized. The chain links TRBV6-1 to TRBJ2-7, with D hard to call. Germline values: CDR1 MNHNS, CDR2 SASEGT. The V gene lost 2 bases and the J gene lost 2 bases, with 4 bases spanning the gap. This CDR3 is built from 12 residues. The CDR3 sequence: CASSETTYEQYF. The DNA for the CDR3 is TGTGCCAGCAGTGAAACCACCTACGAGCAGTACTTC.